Following are 11 T cell receptor beta chains from one sample sequenced in a study of OX40 agonist ivuxolimab in advanced cancers. Profiled with immunoSEQ multiplex PCR; TCRdb holds only in-frame clones, not every one. The sample has about 59,000 clones; 85% are singletons. The material was CD4+ or CD8+ T cells sorted from blood, obtained in a trial of the OX40 agonist ivuxolimab. All receptors come from an adult with an advanced solid tumor such as melanoma, head and neck, liver or kidney cancer.

The chain couples TRBV6-1 to TRBJ1-2; 7 positions match TRBD1. J lost 0 bases, V lost 4 bases, and 8 bases had no gene match. The CDR3 sequence is 16 residues long. CDR1 MNHNS and CDR2 SASEGT come from the germline V gene. As DNA, the CDR3 is TGTGCCAGCAGTGGAGGACAGGCTCGAGCTAACTATGGCTACACCTTC. It is translated as CASSGGQARANYGYTF.

The chain is built from TRBV28 and TRBJ1-2; unclear D gene. Germline lookup yields CDR1 MDHEN and CDR2 SYDVKM. The CDR3 extends over 8 amino acids. The V gene lost 11 bases and the J gene lost 7 bases, with 5 bases spanning the gap. As DNA, the CDR3 is TGTGCCGCCGGTGGCTACACCTTC. Translation: CAAGGYTF.

J is TRBJ1-6 and V is TRBV6-5; TRBD1 is a possible D gene (6 bases). CDR1 and CDR2 (germline): MNHEY, SVGAGI. CDR3 length: 15 residues. V lost 0 bases and J lost 8, with 11 bases in between. CDR3 nucleotide sequence: TGTGCCAGCAGTTACTCCGGGGGGCTGGATTCACCCCTCCACTTT. Translation: CASSYSGGLDSPLHF.

This clone was recorded a few times. The genes are TRBV1 and TRBJ2-7. TRBV1 represents a pseudogene. The CDR3 extends over 19 amino acids. The CDR3 here is CTSSQDLKDPGEPLAKGGF. The CDR3 coding sequence is TGCACCAGCAGCCAAGATCTGAAAGACCCCGGCGAGCCCCTCGCAAAGGGGGGCTTC.

The chain employs TRBV7-9 and TRBJ2-1; 8 nucleotides line up with TRBD2. J lost 2 bases, V lost 4 bases, and 1 base had no gene match. The germline CDR1 and CDR2 sequences are SEHNR and FQNEAQ (reference sequence). The CDR3 runs to 14 residues. The chain's CDR3 is CASSSGLAYNEQFF. CDR3 in DNA: TGTGCCAGCAGCTCGGGACTAGCCTACAATGAGCAGTTCTTC. Full variable domain (rest looked up from reference TRBV7-9 and TRBJ2-1): DTGVSQNPRHKITKRGQNVTFRCDPISEHNRLYWYRQTLGQGPEFLTYFQNEAQLEKSRLLSDRFSAERPKGSFSTLEIQRTEQGDSAMYLCASSSGLAYNEQFFGPGTRLTVL.

This chain joins TRBV29-1 and TRBJ2-3; 11 positions match TRBD2. The CDR3 is 14 amino acids. V gave up 6 bases and J gave up 3 bases; unmatched junction bases: 5. Germline V CDR1 and CDR2: SQVTM, ANQGSEA. The DNA of the CDR3 is TGCAGCGTCGTAGCGGGGGGGCCGACAGATACGCAGTATTTT. Residues: CSVVAGGPTDTQYF.

V usage is TRBV27 and J usage is TRBJ1-1, with TRBD1 matching 8 bases. This CDR3 is 15 amino acids long. Germline V CDR1 and CDR2: MNHEY, SMNVEV (reference sequence). V lost 4 bases to trimming and J lost 1 base; unmatched junction nucleotides: 5. CDR3 nucleotide sequence: TGTGCCAGCAGTTGGAGGACAGGGAGGAACACTGAAGCTTTCTTT. Protein product: CASSWRTGRNTEAFF.

This sequence joins TRBV27 and TRBJ2-1, with D hard to call. Germline values: CDR1 MNHEY, CDR2 SMNVEV (reference sequence). There are 16 residues in the CDR3. V gave up 6 bases and J gave up 0 bases, with 15 bases separating them. Here the CDR3 DNA reads TGTGCCAGCAGCCCCTACGCCTCTAGCTCCTACAATGAGCAGTTCTTC. It translates to CASSPYASSSYNEQFF.

The V gene is TRBV5-1, the J gene TRBJ2-4; the D gene is possibly TRBD1 (5 bases). The length of the CDR3 is 15 residues. V lost 1 base and J lost 6, with 14 bases in between. Germline CDR1 reads SGHRS; CDR2 reads YFSETQ. The CDR3 here is CASSLRAQGGNIQYF. The CDR3 region has the DNA TGCGCCAGCAGCTTGCGTGCTCAGGGCGGAAACATTCAGTACTTC. Variable domain in full (rest from reference TRBV5-1 and TRBJ2-4): KAGVTQTPRYLIKTRGQQVTLSCSPISGHRSVSWYQQTPGQGLQFLFEYFSETQRNKGNFPGRFSGRQFSNSRSEMNVSTLELGDSALYLCASSLRAQGGNIQYFGAGTRLSVL.

This clone has only one observation. The rearrangement links TRBV2 to TRBJ1-5, with D tentatively TRBD1 (5 bases). The V and J ends lost 8 bases and 4 bases respectively, with 12 bases between them. The CDR3 runs to 13 residues. In germline, CDR1 is SNHLY, CDR2 FYNNEI. CDR3 amino acids: CASGIGGNQPQHF. The DNA of the CDR3 is TGTGCCAGCGGAATCGGGGGAAATCAGCCCCAGCATTTT.

The gene calls are TRBV28 and TRBJ2-7, with D possibly being TRBD1 (6 bases). Trimming left V 8 bases short and J 2 bases short, with 16 bases between. The CDR3 sequence is 14 residues long. The germline gives CDR1 MDHEN, CDR2 SYDVKM. In DNA, the CDR3 is TGTGCCAGCCAGCCCCACCAGGGGCCCTACGAGCAGTACTTC. It codes for CASQPHQGPYEQYF.